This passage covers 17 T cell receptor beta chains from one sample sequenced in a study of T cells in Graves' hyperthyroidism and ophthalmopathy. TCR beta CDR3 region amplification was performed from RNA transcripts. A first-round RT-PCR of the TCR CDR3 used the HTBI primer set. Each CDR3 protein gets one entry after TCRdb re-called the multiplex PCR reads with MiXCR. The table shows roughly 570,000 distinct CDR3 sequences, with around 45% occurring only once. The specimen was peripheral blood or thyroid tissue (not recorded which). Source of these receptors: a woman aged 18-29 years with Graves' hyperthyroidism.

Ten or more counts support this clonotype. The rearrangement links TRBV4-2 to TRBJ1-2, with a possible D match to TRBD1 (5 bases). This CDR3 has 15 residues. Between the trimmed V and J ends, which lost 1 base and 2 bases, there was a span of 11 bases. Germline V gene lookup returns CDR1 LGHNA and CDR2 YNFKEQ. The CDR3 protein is CASSQGTLSNYGYTF. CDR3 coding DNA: TGTGCCAGCAGCCAAGGGACACTTTCAAACTATGGCTACACCTTC.

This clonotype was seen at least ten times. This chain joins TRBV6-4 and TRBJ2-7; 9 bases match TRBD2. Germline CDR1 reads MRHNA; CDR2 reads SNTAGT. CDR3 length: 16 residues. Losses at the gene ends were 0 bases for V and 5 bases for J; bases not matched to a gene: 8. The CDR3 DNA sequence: TGTGCCAGCAGTGACTCGCTAGCGGGATATCCAAACGAGCAGTACTTC. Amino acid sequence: CASSDSLAGYPNEQYF.

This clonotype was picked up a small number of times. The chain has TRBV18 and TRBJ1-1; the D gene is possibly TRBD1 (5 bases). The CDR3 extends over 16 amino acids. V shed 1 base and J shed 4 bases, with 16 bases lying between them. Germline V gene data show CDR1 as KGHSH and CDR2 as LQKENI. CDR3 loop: CASSPRRGPMSTEAFF. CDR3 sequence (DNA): TGTGCCAGCTCACCACGGAGGGGACCTATGTCCACTGAAGCTTTCTTT.

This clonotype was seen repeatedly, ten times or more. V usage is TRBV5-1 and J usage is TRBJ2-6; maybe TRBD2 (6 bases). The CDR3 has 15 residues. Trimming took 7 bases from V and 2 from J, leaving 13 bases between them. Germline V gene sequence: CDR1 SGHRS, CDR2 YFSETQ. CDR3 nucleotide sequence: TGCGCCAGCTCCCAGTGGGGGGCTGGGGCCAACGTCCTGACTTTC. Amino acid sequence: CASSQWGAGANVLTF.

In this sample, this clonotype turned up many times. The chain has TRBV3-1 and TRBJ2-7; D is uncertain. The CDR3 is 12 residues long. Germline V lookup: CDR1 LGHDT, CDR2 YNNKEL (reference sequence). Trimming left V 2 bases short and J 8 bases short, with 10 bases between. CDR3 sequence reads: CASSQRDRKQYF. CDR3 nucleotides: TGTGCCAGCAGCCAAAGGGATAGGAAGCAGTACTTC.

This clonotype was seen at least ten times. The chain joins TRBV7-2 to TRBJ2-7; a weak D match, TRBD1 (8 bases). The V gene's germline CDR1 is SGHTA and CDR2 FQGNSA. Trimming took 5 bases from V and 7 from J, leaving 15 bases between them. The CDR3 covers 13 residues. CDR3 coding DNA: TGTGCCAGCAGCCTCGGACAGGGAGGGGAGCAGTACTTC. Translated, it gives CASSLGQGGEQYF.

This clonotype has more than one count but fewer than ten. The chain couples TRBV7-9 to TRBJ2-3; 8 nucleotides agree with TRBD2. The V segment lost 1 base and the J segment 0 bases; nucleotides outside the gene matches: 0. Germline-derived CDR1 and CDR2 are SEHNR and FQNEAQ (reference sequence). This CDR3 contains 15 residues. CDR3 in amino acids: CASSLERESTDTQYF. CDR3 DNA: TGTGCCAGCAGCTTAGAGCGGGAGAGCACAGATACGCAGTATTTT.

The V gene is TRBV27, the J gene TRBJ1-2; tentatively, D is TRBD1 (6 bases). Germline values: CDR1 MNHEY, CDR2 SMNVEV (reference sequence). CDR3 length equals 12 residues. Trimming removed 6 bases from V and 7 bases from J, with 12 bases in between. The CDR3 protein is CASRGGGSGYTF. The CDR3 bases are TGTGCCAGCAGGGGGGGCGGTTCTGGCTACACCTTC.

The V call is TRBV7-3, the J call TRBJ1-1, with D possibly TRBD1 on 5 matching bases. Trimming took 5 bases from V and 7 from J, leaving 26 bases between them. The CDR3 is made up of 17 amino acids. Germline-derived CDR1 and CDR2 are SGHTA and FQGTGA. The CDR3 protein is CASSPGLAVGSYNEAFF. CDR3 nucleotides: TGTGCCAGCAGCCCGGGACTAGCGGTGGGCTCCTACAATGAAGCTTTCTTT.

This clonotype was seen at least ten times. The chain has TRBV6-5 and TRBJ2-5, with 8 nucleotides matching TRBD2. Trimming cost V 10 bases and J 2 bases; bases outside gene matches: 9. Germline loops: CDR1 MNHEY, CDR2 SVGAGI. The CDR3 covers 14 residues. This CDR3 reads CATQRASGQETQYF. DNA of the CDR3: TGTGCCACCCAGAGGGCTAGCGGGCAAGAGACCCAGTACTTC.

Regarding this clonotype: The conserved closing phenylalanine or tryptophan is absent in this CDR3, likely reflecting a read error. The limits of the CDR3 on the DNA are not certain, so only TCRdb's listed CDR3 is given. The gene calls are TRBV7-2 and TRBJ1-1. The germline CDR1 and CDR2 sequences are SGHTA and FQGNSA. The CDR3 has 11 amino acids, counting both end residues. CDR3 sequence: CASSLGQMANY.

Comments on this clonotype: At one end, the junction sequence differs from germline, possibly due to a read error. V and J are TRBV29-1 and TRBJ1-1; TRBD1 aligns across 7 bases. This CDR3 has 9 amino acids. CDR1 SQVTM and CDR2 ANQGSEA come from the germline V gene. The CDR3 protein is CSVDRGTLF. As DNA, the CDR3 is TGCAGCGTTGACAGGGGGACACTCTTT.

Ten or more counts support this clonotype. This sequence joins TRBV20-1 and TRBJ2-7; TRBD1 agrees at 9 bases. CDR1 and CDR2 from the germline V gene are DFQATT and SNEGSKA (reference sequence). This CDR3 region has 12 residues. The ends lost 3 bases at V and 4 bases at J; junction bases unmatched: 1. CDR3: CSARDRGYEQYF. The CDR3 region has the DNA TGCAGTGCTAGGGACAGGGGTTACGAGCAGTACTTC.

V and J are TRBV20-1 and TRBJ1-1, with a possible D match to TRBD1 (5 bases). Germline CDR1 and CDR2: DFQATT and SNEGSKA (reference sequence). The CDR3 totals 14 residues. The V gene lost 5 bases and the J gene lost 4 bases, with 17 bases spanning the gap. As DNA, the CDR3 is TGCAGTGCTCTCCCAGGGCGGGGAGCCACTGAAGCTTTCTTT. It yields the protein CSALPGRGATEAFF.

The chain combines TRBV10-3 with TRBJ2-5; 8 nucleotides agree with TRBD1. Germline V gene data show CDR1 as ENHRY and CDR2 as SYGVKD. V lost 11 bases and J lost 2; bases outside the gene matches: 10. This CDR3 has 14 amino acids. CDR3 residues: CAGQGGNQQETQYF. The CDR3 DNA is TGTGCCGGACAGGGTGGCAATCAGCAAGAGACCCAGTACTTC.

CDR3 loop: CAIRGLAGGLNTGELFF. CDR3 DNA sequence: TGTGCCATCAGGGGACTAGCGGGAGGTCTTAACACCGGGGAGCTGTTTTTT. The V call is TRBV10-3, the J call TRBJ2-2; 15 bases are shared with TRBD2. The trim removed 6 bases at V and 2 bases at J, leaving 4 bases unmatched. Looked up from germline, CDR1 is ENHRY and CDR2 is SYGVKD. The CDR3 runs 17 residues.

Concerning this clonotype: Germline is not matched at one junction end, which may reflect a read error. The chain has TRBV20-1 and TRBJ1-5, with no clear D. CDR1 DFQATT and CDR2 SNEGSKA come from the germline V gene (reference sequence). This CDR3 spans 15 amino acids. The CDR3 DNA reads TGCAGTGCAACAGAAATTCCTTATAGCAATCAGCCCCGGCATTTT. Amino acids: CSATEIPYSNQPRHF.